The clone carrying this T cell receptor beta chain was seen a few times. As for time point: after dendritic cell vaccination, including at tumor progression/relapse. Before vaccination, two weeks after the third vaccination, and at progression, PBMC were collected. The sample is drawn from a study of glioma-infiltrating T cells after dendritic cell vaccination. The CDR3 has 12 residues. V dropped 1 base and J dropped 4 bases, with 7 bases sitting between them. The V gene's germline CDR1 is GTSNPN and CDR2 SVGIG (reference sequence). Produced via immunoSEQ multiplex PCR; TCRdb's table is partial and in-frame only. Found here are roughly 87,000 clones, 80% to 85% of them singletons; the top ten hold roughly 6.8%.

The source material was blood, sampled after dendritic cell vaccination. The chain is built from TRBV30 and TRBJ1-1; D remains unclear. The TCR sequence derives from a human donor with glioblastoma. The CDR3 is CAWSATVTEAFF. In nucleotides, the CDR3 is TGTGCCTGGAGTGCGACTGTCACTGAAGCTTTCTTT.